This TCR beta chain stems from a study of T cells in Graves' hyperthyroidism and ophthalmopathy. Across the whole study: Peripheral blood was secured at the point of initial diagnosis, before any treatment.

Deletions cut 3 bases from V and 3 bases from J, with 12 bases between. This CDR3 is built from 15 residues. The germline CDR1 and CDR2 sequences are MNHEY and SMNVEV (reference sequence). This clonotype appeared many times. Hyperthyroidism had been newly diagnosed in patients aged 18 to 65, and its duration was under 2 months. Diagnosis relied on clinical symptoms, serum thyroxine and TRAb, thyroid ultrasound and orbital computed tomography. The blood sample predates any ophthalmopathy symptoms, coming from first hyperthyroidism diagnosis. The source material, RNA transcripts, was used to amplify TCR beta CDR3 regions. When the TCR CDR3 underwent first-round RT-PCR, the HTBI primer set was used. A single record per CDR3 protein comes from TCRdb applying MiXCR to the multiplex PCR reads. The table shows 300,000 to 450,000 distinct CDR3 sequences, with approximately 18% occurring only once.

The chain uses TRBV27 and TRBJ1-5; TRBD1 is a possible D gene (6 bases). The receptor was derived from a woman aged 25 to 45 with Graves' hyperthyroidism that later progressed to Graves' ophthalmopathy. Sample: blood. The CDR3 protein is CASSFQGLYNQPQHF. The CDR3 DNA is TGTGCCAGCAGTTTCCAGGGGTTGTACAATCAGCCCCAGCATTTT.